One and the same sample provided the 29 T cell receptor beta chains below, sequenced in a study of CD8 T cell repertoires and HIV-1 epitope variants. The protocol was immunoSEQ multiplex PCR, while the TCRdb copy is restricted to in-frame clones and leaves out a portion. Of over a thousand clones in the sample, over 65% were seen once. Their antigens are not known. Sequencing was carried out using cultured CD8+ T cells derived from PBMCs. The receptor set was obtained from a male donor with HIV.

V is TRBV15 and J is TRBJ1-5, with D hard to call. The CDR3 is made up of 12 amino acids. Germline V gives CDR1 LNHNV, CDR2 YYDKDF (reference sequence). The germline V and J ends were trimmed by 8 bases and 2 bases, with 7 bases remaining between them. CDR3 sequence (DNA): TGTGCCACCCGGACGGGCAATCAGCCCCAGCATTTT. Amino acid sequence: CATRTGNQPQHF.

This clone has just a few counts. CDR3 protein: CASSSDRSYEQYF. CDR3 coding DNA: TGTGCCAGCAGCAGCGACAGGAGTTACGAGCAGTACTTC. This rearrangement joins TRBV5-6 to TRBJ2-7, with D perhaps TRBD1 (6 bases). Germline values: CDR1 SGHDT, CDR2 YYEEEE. V dropped 4 bases and J dropped 4 bases, with 12 bases sitting between them. The CDR3 consists of 13 residues.

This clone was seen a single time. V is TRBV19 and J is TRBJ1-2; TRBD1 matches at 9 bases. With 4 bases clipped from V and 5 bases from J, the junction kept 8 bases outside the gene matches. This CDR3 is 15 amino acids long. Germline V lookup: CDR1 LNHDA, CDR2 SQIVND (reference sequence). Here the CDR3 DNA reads TGTGCCAGTAGTACTACAGGGGGCTATGATTATGGCTACACCTTC. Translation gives CASSTTGGYDYGYTF. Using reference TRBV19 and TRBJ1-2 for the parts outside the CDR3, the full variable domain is DGGITQSPKYLFRKEGQNVTLSCEQNLNHDAMYWYRQDPGQGLRLIYYSQIVNDFQKGDIAEGYSVSREKKESFPLTVTSAQKNPTAFYLCASSTTGGYDYGYTFGSGTRLTVV.

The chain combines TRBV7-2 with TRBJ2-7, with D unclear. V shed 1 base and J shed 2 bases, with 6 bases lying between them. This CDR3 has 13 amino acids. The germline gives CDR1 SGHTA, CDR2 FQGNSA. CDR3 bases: TGTGCCAGCAGCTTAGACTGGGCCTACGAGCAGTACTTC. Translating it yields CASSLDWAYEQYF.

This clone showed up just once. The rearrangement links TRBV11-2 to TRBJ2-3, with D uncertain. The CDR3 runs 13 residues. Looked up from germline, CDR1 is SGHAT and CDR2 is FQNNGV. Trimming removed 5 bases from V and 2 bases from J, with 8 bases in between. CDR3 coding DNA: TGTGCCAGCAGCCAGGCCCCCACAGATACGCAGTATTTT. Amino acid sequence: CASSQAPTDTQYF.

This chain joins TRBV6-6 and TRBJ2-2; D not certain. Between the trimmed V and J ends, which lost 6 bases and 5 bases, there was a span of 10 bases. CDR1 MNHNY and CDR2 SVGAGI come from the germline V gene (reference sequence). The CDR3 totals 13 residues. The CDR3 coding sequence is TGTGCCAGCAGCCAATGGGTAACCGGGGAGCTGTTTTTT. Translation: CASSQWVTGELFF.

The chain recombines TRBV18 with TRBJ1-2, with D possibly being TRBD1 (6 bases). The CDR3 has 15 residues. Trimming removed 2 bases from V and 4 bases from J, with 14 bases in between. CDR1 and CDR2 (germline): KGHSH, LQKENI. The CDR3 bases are TGTGCCAGCTCACCAAATTCAGGGGAGGGCTATGGCTACACCTTC. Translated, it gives CASSPNSGEGYGYTF.

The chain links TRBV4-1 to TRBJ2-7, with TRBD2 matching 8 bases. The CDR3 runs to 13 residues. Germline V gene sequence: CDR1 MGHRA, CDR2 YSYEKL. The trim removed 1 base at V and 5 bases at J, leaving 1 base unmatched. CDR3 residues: CASSQGTSNEQYF. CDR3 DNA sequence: TGCGCCAGCAGCCAAGGGACTAGCAACGAGCAGTACTTC.

CDR3 sequence (DNA): TGTGCCAGCTCCAGCAGCCCTGGGGGGCGGACCTACGAGCAGTACTTC. Protein: CASSSSPGGRTYEQYF. This rearrangement joins TRBV27 to TRBJ2-7, with D possibly being TRBD1 or TRBD2 (6 bases each). The germline V gene encodes CDR1 MNHEY and CDR2 SMNVEV (reference sequence). The V end was cut by 8 bases, the J end by 2 bases, with 22 bases between. This CDR3 spans 16 amino acids.

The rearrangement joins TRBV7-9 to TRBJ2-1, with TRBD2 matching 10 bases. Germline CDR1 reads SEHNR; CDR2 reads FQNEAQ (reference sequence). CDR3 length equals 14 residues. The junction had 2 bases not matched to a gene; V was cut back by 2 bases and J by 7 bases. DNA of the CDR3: TGTGCCAGCAGCTTAACGGGACTAGCGAATGAGCAGTTCTTC. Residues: CASSLTGLANEQFF.

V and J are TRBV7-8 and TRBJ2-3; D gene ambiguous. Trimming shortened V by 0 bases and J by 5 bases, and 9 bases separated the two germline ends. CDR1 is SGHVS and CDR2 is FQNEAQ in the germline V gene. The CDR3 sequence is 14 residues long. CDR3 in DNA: TGTGCCAGCAGCTTAGCGAGCGTTGGAGATACGCAGTATTTT. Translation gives CASSLASVGDTQYF.

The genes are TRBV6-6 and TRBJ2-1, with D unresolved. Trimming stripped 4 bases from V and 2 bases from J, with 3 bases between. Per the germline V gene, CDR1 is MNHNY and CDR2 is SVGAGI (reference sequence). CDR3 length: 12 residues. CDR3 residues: CASSSPYNEQFF. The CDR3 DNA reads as TGTGCCAGCAGTTCGCCCTACAATGAGCAGTTCTTC.

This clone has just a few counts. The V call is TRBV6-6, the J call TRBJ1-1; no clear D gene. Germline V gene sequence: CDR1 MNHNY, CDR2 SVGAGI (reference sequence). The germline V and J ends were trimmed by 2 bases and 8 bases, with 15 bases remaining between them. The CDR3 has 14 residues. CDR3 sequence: CASSYGLGGVEAFF. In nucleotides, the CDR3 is TGTGCCAGCAGTTACGGGCTAGGCGGGGTCGAAGCTTTCTTT.

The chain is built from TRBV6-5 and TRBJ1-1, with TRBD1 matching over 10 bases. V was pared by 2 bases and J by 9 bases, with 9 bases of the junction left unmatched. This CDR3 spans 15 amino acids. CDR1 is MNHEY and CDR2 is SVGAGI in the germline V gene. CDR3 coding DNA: TGTGCCAGCAGTTACCCGGGACAGGGGATTTACCAAGCTTTCTTT. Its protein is CASSYPGQGIYQAFF.

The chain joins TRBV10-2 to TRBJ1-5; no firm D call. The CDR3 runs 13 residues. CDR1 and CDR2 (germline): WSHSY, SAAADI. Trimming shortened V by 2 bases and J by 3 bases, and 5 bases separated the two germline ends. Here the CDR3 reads CASSEGPNQPQHF. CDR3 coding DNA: TGCGCCAGCAGTGAGGGACCCAATCAGCCCCAGCATTTT.

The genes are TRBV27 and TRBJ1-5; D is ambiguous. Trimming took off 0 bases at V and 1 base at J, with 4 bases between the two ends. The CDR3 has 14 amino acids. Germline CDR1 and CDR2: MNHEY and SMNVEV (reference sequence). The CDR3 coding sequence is TGTGCCAGCAGTTTATCGGAAAGCAATCAGCCCCAGCATTTT. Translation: CASSLSESNQPQHF.

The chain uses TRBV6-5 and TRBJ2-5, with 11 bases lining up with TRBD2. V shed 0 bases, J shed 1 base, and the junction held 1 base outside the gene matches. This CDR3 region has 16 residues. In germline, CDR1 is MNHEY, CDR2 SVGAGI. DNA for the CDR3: TGTGCCAGCAGTTACTCCGGGACTAGCGGCCAAGAGACCCAGTACTTC. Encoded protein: CASSYSGTSGQETQYF.

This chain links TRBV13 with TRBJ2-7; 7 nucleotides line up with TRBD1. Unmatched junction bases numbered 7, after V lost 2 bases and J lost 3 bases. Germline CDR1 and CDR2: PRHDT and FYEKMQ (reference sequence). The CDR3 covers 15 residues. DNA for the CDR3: TGTGCCAGCAGCTTACGACAGGGCAAAAACTACGAGCAGTACTTC. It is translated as CASSLRQGKNYEQYF. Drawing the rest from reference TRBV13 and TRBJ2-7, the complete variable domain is AAGVIQSPRHLIKEKRETATLKCYPIPRHDTVYWYQQGPGQDPQFLISFYEKMQSDKGSIPDRFSAQQFSDYHSELNMSSLELGDSALYFCASSLRQGKNYEQYFGPGTRLTVT.

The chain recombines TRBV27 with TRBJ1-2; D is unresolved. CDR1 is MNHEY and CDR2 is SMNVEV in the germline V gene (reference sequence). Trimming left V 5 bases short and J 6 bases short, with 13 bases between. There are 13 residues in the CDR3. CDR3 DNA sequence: TGTGCCAGCAGTCCGGGCGGAGGACATGGCTACACCTTC. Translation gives CASSPGGGHGYTF.

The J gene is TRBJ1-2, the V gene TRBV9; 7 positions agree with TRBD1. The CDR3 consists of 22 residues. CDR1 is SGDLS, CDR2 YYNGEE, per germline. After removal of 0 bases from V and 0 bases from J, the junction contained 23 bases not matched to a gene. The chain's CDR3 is CASSVAAGTASLENLANYGYTF. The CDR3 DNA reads TGTGCCAGCAGCGTAGCTGCAGGGACAGCCAGTCTCGAAAACCTCGCTAACTATGGCTACACCTTC.

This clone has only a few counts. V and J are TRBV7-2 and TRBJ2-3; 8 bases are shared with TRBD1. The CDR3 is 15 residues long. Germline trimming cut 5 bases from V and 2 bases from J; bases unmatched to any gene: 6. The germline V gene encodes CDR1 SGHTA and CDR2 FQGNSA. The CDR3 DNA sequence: TGTGCCAGCAGCCCAGGACAGGGCAACACAGATACGCAGTATTTT. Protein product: CASSPGQGNTDTQYF.

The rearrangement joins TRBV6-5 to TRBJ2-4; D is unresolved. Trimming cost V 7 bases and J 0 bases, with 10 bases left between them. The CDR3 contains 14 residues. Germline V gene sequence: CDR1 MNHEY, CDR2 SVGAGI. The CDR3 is CASTPPLAKNIQYF. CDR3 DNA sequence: TGTGCCAGCACACCGCCGTTAGCCAAAAACATTCAGTACTTC.

CDR3 in amino acids: CASSYARGNTGELFF. CDR3 DNA: TGTGCCAGCAGTTACGCCAGGGGGAACACCGGGGAGCTGTTTTTT. This rearrangement joins TRBV6-5 to TRBJ2-2; a weak D match, TRBD1 (6 bases). V was cut by 2 bases and J by 1 base, with 8 bases left in between. Germline lookup yields CDR1 MNHEY and CDR2 SVGAGI. CDR3 length: 15 residues.

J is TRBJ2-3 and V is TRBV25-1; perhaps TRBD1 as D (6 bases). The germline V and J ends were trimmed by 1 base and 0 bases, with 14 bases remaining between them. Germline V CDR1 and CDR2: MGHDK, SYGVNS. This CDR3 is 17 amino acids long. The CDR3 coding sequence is TGTGCCAGCAGTGAATTGTGGGGGCAGATTAGCACAGATACGCAGTATTTT. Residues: CASSELWGQISTDTQYF.

This CDR3 reads CASSLAGNSYEQYF. DNA for the CDR3: TGTGCCAGCAGCTTAGCGGGGAACTCCTACGAGCAGTACTTC. The chain uses TRBV7-9 and TRBJ2-7; no reliable D call. CDR1 SEHNR and CDR2 FQNEAQ come from the germline V gene (reference sequence). This CDR3 comprises 14 residues. V was clipped by 0 bases and J by 0 bases, with 6 bases between them.

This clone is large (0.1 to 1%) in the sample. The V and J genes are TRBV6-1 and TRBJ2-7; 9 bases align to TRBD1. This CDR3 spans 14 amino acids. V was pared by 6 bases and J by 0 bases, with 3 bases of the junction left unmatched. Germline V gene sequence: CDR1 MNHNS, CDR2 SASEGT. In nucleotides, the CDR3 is TGTGCCAGCAGACAGGGGGCTTCCTCCTACGAGCAGTACTTC. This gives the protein CASRQGASSYEQYF.

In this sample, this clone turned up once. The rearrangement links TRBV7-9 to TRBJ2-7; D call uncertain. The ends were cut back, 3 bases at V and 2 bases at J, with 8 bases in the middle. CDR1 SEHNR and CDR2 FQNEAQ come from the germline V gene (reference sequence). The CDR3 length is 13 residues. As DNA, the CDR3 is TGTGCCAGCAGCTTGGCGGCGGCCTACGAGCAGTACTTC. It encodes CASSLAAAYEQYF.

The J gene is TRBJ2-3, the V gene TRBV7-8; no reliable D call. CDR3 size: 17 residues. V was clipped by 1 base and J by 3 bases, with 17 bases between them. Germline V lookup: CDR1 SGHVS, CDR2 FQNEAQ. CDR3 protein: CASSLDLIGSTTDTQYF. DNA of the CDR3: TGTGCCAGCAGCTTAGATTTGATAGGGTCTACTACAGATACGCAGTATTTT.

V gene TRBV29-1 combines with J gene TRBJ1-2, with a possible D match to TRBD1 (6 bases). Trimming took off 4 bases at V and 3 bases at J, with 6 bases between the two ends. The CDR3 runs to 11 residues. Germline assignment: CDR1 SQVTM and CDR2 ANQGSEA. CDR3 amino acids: CSVGTDYGYTF. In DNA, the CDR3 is TGCAGCGTTGGGACAGACTATGGCTACACCTTC.